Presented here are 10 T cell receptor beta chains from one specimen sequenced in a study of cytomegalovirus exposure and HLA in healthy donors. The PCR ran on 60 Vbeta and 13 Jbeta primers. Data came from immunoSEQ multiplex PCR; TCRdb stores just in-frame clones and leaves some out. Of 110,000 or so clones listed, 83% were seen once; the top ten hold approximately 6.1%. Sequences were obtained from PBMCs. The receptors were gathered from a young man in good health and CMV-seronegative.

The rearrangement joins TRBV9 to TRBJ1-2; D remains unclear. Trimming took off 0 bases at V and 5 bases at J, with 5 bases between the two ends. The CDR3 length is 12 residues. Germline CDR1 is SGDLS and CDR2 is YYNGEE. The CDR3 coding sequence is TGTGCCAGCAGCGTAGCGGGATATGGCTACACCTTC. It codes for CASSVAGYGYTF.

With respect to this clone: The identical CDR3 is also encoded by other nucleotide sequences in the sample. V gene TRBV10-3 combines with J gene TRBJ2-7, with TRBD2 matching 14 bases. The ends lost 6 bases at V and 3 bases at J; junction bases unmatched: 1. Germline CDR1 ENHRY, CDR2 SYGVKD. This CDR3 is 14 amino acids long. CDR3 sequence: CAIRGTSGSYEQYF. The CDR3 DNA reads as TGTGCCATCAGAGGGACTAGCGGGAGCTACGAGCAGTACTTC.

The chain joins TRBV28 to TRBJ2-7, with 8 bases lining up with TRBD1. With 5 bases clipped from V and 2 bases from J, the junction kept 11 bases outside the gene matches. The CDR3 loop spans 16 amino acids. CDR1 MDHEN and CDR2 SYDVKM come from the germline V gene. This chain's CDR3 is CASSLGQAGVPYEQYF. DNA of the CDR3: TGTGCCAGCAGTCTGGGACAGGCAGGGGTTCCCTACGAGCAGTACTTC.

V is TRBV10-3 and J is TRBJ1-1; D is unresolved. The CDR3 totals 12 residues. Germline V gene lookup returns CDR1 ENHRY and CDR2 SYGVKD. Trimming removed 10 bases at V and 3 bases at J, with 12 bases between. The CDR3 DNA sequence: TGTGCCACCAGGTGGCAGGACACTGAAGCTTTCTTT. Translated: CATRWQDTEAFF.

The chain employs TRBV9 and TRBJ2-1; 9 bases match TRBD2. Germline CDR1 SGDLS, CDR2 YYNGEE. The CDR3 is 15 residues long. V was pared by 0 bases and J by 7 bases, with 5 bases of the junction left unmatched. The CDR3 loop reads CASSVELAGRNEQFF. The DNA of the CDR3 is TGTGCCAGCAGCGTAGAACTAGCGGGTAGAAATGAGCAGTTCTTC.

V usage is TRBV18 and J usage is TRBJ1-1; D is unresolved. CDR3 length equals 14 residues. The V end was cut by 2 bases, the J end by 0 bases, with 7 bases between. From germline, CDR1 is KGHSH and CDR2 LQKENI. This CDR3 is CASSPSGMNTEAFF. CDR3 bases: TGTGCCAGCTCACCATCGGGGATGAACACTGAAGCTTTCTTT.

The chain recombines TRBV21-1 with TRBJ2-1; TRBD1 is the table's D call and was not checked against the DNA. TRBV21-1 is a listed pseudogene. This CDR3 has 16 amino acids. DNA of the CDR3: TGTGCCAGCGTTGACAACCCAAAGTGCAGCTACAATGAGCAGTTCTTC. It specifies CASVDNPKCSYNEQFF.

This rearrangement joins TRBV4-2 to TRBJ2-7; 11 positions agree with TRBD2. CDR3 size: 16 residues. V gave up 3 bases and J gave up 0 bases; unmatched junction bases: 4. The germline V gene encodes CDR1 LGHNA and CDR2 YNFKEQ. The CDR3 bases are TGTGCCAGCAGCCAGGAGACTAGCGGGAACTCCTACGAGCAGTACTTC. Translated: CASSQETSGNSYEQYF.

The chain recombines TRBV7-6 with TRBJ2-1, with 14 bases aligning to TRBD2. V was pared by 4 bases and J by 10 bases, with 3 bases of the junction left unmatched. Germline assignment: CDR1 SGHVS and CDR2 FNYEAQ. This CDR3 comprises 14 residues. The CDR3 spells CASSSGLAGVEQFF. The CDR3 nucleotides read TGTGCCAGCAGCTCGGGACTAGCGGGAGTGGAGCAGTTCTTC.

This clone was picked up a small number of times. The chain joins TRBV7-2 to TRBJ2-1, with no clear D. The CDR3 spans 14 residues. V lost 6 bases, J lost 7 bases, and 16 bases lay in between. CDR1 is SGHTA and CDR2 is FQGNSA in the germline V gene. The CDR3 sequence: CASSLSLGVNEQFF. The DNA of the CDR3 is TGTGCCAGCAGTTTATCCCTAGGAGTAAATGAGCAGTTCTTC. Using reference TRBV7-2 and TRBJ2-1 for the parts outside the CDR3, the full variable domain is GAGVSQSPSNKVTEKGKDVELRCDPISGHTALYWYRQSLGQGLEFLIYFQGNSAPDKSGLPSDRFSAERTGGSVSTLTIQRTQQEDSAVYLCASSLSLGVNEQFFGPGTRLTVL.